This T cell receptor beta chain comes out of a study of T-cell memory formation after mild COVID-19. Constant-segment primers were used for 5'RACE, and the resulting TCR alpha and TCR beta cDNA libraries carried sample barcodes and UMIs. TCRdb independently ran MiXCR on the 5' RACE reads; one entry per CDR3 protein. The table has fewer than 150,000 distinct CDR3 sequences, 11% to 15% seen once; the top ten hold roughly 28%. Germline V gene data show CDR1 as SQVTM and CDR2 as ANQGSEA. Trimming cost V 6 bases and J 2 bases; bases outside gene matches: 4. The CDR3 is 12 residues long. The rearrangement uses TRBV29-1 and TRBJ2-7; 7 positions match TRBD2. This clonotype was sampled from an adult woman who had mild COVID-19 (a few samples of this study predate the infection). Cell type and time point are not known. The sequenced sample consisted of PBMCs or a T cell subset sorted from them (not recorded which). CDR3 loop: CSVRGSPYEQYF. In DNA form, the CDR3 reads TGCAGCGTCCGCGGGAGTCCCTACGAGCAGTACTTC.